The 29 T cell receptor beta chains below were found in one sample sequenced in a study of blood T cell repertoires in COVID-19. TCRdb's table, derived via immunoSEQ multiplex PCR, lists solely in-frame clones and lacks some. The repertoire holds some 80,000 clones, with approximately 86% as singletons. Sequenced material: peripheral blood. These receptors all come from a woman aged 80 or over in a cohort sampled during active or convalescent COVID-19.

The V call is TRBV10-2, the J call TRBJ1-2; 7 bases are shared with TRBD1. The junction had 8 bases not matched to a gene; V was cut back by 5 bases and J by 8 bases. Looked up from germline, CDR1 is WSHSY and CDR2 is SAAADI. The CDR3 has 13 amino acids. CDR3 sequence: CASSPTGDEGYTF. The CDR3 region has the DNA TGCGCCAGCAGTCCTACAGGGGACGAGGGCTACACCTTC.

V is TRBV5-5 and J is TRBJ2-2; tentative D call: TRBD1 (6 bases). V was cut by 4 bases and J by 0 bases, with 19 bases left in between. This CDR3 has 18 amino acids. Germline V gene sequence: CDR1 SGHKS, CDR2 YYEKEE (reference sequence). The CDR3 sequence is CASSRATGQWANTGELFF. The DNA for the CDR3 is TGTGCCAGCAGCCGAGCCACAGGGCAGTGGGCGAACACCGGGGAGCTGTTTTTT.

This chain connects TRBV15 to TRBJ2-3; D uncertain. The CDR3 covers 12 residues. V lost 0 bases and J 7 bases, leaving 5 bases between the germline ends. CDR1 and CDR2 from the germline V gene are LNHNV and YYDKDF (reference sequence). Here the CDR3 DNA reads TGTGCCACCAGCAGAGACAGGTATACGCAGTATTTT. The encoded protein is CATSRDRYTQYF. Together with reference TRBV15 and TRBJ2-3, the CDR3 gives the full variable domain: DAMVIQNPRYQVTQFGKPVTLSCSQTLNHNVMYWYQQKSSQAPKLLFHYYDKDFNNEADTPDNFQSRRPNTSFCFLDIRSPGLGDTAMYLCATSRDRYTQYFGPGTRLTVL.

The V and J genes are TRBV19 and TRBJ1-6, with D possibly being TRBD1 (5 bases). CDR1 and CDR2 (germline): LNHDA, SQIVND (reference sequence). The CDR3 sequence is 15 residues long. Trimming shortened V by 1 base and J by 5 bases, and 9 bases separated the two germline ends. CDR3 sequence: CASSIGPGNNSPLHF. In DNA, the CDR3 is TGTGCCAGTAGTATAGGGCCAGGGAATAATTCACCCCTCCACTTT.

The chain carries TRBV6-2 or TRBV6-3 and TRBJ2-5; TRBD1 is a possible D gene (5 bases). The V and J ends lost 5 bases and 4 bases respectively, with 14 bases between them. Per the germline V gene, CDR1 is MNHEY and CDR2 is SVGEGT. The CDR3 has 14 residues. The chain's CDR3 is CASSGAGLGETQYF. DNA of the CDR3: TGTGCCAGCAGTGGGGCAGGGTTGGGAGAGACCCAGTACTTC.

The V gene is TRBV19, the J gene TRBJ1-5, with TRBD1 matching 10 bases. The germline V gene has CDR1 LNHDA and CDR2 SQIVND (reference sequence). The CDR3 covers 18 residues. Germline trimming cut 4 bases from V and 0 bases from J; bases unmatched to any gene: 9. The chain's CDR3 is CASSRQGAPLSSNQPQHF. CDR3 nucleotides: TGTGCCAGTAGTAGACAGGGGGCGCCCCTAAGTAGCAATCAGCCCCAGCATTTT.

The chain carries TRBV29-1 and TRBJ2-3; 13 bases map to TRBD2. From germline, CDR1 is SQVTM and CDR2 ANQGSEA. With V trimmed by 6 bases and J by 1 base, 7 bases remained unmatched. The CDR3 is made up of 16 amino acids. CDR3 coding DNA: TGCAGCGTGACCGGGACTAGCGGGATCGGCACAGATACGCAGTATTTT. Residues: CSVTGTSGIGTDTQYF.

V gene TRBV5-1 combines with J gene TRBJ2-1, with D perhaps matching TRBD1 (6 bases). V was pared by 4 bases and J by 8 bases, with 16 bases between. CDR3 length: 14 residues. CDR1 is SGHRS, CDR2 YFSETQ, per germline. DNA of the CDR3: TGCGCCAGCAGCCCAGGGGTCCTAGGCTATGAGCAGTTCTTC. As protein: CASSPGVLGYEQFF. Together with reference TRBV5-1 and TRBJ2-1, the CDR3 gives the full variable domain: KAGVTQTPRYLIKTRGQQVTLSCSPISGHRSVSWYQQTPGQGLQFLFEYFSETQRNKGNFPGRFSGRQFSNSRSEMNVSTLELGDSALYLCASSPGVLGYEQFFGPGTRLTVL.

The genes are TRBV18 and TRBJ1-1, with D tentatively TRBD1 (5 bases). V was shortened by 4 bases and J by 0 bases, with 6 bases between the two germline ends. Germline CDR1 KGHSH, CDR2 LQKENI. The CDR3 has 13 amino acids. CDR3 amino acids: CASSLQVNTEAFF. The CDR3 DNA follows: TGTGCCAGCTCACTACAGGTGAACACTGAAGCTTTCTTT.

The CDR3 is CASSLGSLGNQPQHF. The CDR3 DNA reads TGTGCCAGCAGCCTCGGGAGTTTGGGCAATCAGCCCCAGCATTTT. The V and J genes are TRBV11-2 and TRBJ1-5; no firm D call. The CDR3 totals 15 residues. The germline V gene has CDR1 SGHAT and CDR2 FQNNGV. Trimming removed 5 bases from V and 2 bases from J, with 13 bases in between.

The J gene is TRBJ1-2, the V gene TRBV12-3 or TRBV12-4; D call uncertain. Trimming cost V 7 bases and J 14 bases, with 20 bases left between them. The CDR3 extends over 12 amino acids. For the CDR3, the DNA is TGTGCCAGCACCCAAAACCCGGGGTTTTGGACCTTC. This codes for CASTQNPGFWTF.

This chain joins TRBV7-9 and TRBJ1-5; TRBD1 agrees at 11 bases. The CDR3 loop spans 15 amino acids. Germline assignment: CDR1 SEHNR and CDR2 FQNEAQ (reference sequence). The V and J ends lost 5 bases and 6 bases, in that order; junction bases with no gene match: 6. CDR3 protein: CASSPGQGAIQPQHF. The CDR3 DNA follows: TGTGCCAGCAGCCCCGGACAGGGGGCGATTCAGCCCCAGCATTTT.

The V and J genes are TRBV27 and TRBJ1-2; D gene unclear. The CDR3 contains 16 residues. Germline CDR1 MNHEY, CDR2 SMNVEV (reference sequence). Trimming stripped 0 bases from V and 4 bases from J, with 15 bases between. CDR3: CASSLSFLVRSYGYTF. The CDR3 DNA follows: TGTGCCAGCAGTTTATCGTTTTTGGTACGGAGCTATGGCTACACCTTC.

The chain carries TRBV27 and TRBJ2-5; 8 positions match TRBD1. Per the germline V gene, CDR1 is MNHEY and CDR2 is SMNVEV (reference sequence). The CDR3 totals 14 residues. Germline trimming cut 6 bases from V and 6 bases from J; bases unmatched to any gene: 9. This CDR3 reads CASSSGTGSQTQYF. CDR3 DNA sequence: TGTGCCAGCAGCTCCGGGACAGGCAGTCAGACCCAGTACTTC.

The chain combines TRBV6-4 with TRBJ2-1, with a weak D call TRBD2 (6 bases). Germline V gene lookup returns CDR1 MRHNA and CDR2 SNTAGT. V shed 5 bases and J shed 0 bases, with 11 bases lying between them. The CDR3 is 15 amino acids. CDR3 in amino acids: CASSREQSSYNEQFF. The CDR3 DNA reads as TGTGCCAGCAGTCGGGAGCAGAGCTCCTACAATGAGCAGTTCTTC.

This clone was detected once. V and J are TRBV23-1 and TRBJ2-2, with TRBD2 as a possible D gene (6 bases). TRBV23-1 is given ORF status, its function remaining uncertain. Trimming took off 6 bases at V and 0 bases at J, with 17 bases between the two ends. The CDR3 spans 17 residues. The CDR3 reads CASSRLPGTSNTGELFF. The DNA for the CDR3 is TGCGCCAGCAGCCGGCTCCCCGGGACTTCGAACACCGGGGAGCTGTTTTTT.

The chain employs TRBV10-3 and TRBJ2-7; D might be TRBD2 (6 bases). Germline V gene data show CDR1 as ENHRY and CDR2 as SYGVKD. CDR3 length: 13 amino acids. Trimming took 4 bases from V and 5 from J, leaving 12 bases between them. The CDR3 DNA reads as TGTGCCATCAGTGGACGGGGGAATGACGAGCAGTACGTC. This sequence encodes CAISGRGNDEQYV.

This chain joins TRBV18 and TRBJ2-7, with 8 bases fitting TRBD1. CDR3 length: 15 residues. V lost 2 bases and J lost 6; bases outside the gene matches: 9. CDR1 is KGHSH, CDR2 LQKENI, per germline. The CDR3 bases are TGTGCCAGCTCACCATACCGGGACAGGTCGTTCGAGCAGTACGTC. Its protein is CASSPYRDRSFEQYV.

The rearrangement uses TRBV5-1 and TRBJ2-2; 8 bases align to TRBD2. In germline, CDR1 is SGHRS, CDR2 YFSETQ. With 1 base clipped from V and 6 bases from J, the junction kept 5 bases outside the gene matches. This CDR3 region has 15 residues. This CDR3 reads CASSLNQAGAGELFF. For the CDR3, the DNA is TGCGCCAGCAGCTTGAATCAAGCGGGGGCCGGGGAGCTGTTTTTT.

This clone was detected only a few times. The rearrangement joins TRBV5-1 to TRBJ1-4, with D tentatively TRBD1 (6 bases). Germline CDR1 reads SGHRS; CDR2 reads YFSETQ. V was cut by 2 bases and J by 8 bases, with 19 bases left in between. CDR3 length: 16 residues. CDR3 DNA sequence: TGCGCCAGCAGCTTACAGGGAGCCGGGGGGGACGAAAAACTGTTTTTT. Its translation is CASSLQGAGGDEKLFF.

The chain has TRBV18 and TRBJ1-5; D unclear. The CDR3 is 14 amino acids. V was shortened by 3 bases and J by 2 bases, with 8 bases between the two germline ends. CDR1 and CDR2 (germline): KGHSH, LQKENI. The CDR3 here is CASSPAGRNQPQHF. The CDR3 DNA reads as TGTGCCAGCTCACCGGCGGGCCGCAATCAGCCCCAGCATTTT.

The chain carries TRBV28 and TRBJ1-1; no clear D. The germline CDR1 and CDR2 sequences are MDHEN and SYDVKM. V was cut by 4 bases and J by 1 base, with 13 bases left in between. CDR3 length: 15 residues. DNA for the CDR3: TGTGCCAGCAGTTCTCCAGTGGGAGCGAACACTGAAGCTTTCTTT. Translating it yields CASSSPVGANTEAFF.

The rearrangement uses TRBV16 and TRBJ1-6; D not certain. Germline loops: CDR1 KGHSY, CDR2 FQNENV. Trimming removed 1 base from V and 7 bases from J, with 11 bases in between. The CDR3 covers 15 residues. In DNA form, the CDR3 reads TGTGCCAGCAGCCAATTCCGGGGATACAATTCACCCCTCCACTTT. Amino acid sequence: CASSQFRGYNSPLHF.

The chain couples TRBV28 to TRBJ1-1, with D maybe TRBD1 (6 bases). V lost 7 bases, J lost 6 bases, and 18 bases lay in between. The CDR3 length is 14 residues. Germline V gives CDR1 MDHEN, CDR2 SYDVKM. In DNA, the CDR3 is TGTGCCAGCAAGGGGGTAAGGACGGGCCCTGAAGCTTTCTTT. This encodes CASKGVRTGPEAFF.

This clone was counted at least ten times. The CDR3 DNA follows: TGTGCCAGCAGTCTGGGCCAGCCCCAGCATTTT. Translation gives CASSLGQPQHF. The rearrangement links TRBV28 to TRBJ1-5; D not resolved. Between the trimmed V and J ends, which lost 5 bases and 7 bases, there was a span of 6 bases. This CDR3 region has 11 residues. The germline CDR1 and CDR2 sequences are MDHEN and SYDVKM. Complete variable domain (other parts from reference TRBV28 and TRBJ1-5): DVKVTQSSRYLVKRTGEKVFLECVQDMDHENMFWYRQDPGLGLRLIYFSYDVKMKEKGDIPEGYSVSREKKERFSLILESASTNQTSMYLCASSLGQPQHFGDGTRLSIL.

The CDR3, as DNA: TGTGCCAGCAGCTCGAGGATTGGGGTGGGGGCCTATGGCTACACCTTC. It is translated as CASSSRIGVGAYGYTF. This rearrangement joins TRBV11-2 to TRBJ1-2; possibly TRBD1 for D (6 bases). The germline CDR1 and CDR2 sequences are SGHAT and FQNNGV. This CDR3 spans 16 amino acids. Trimming removed 4 bases at V and 4 bases at J, with 19 bases between.

Details on this clone: An end of the junction differs from the germline gene, which may be a read error. The V call is TRBV7-7, the J call TRBJ2-2; TRBD2 aligns across 7 bases. The CDR3 consists of 15 residues. The germline gives CDR1 SSHAT, CDR2 FNYEAQ (reference sequence). The CDR3 DNA follows: TGTGCTAGCAGCTCGGGACTACCAAACACCGGGGAGCTGTTTTTT. It specifies CASSSGLPNTGELFF.

The J gene is TRBJ2-3, the V gene TRBV24-1; 8 bases are a match to TRBD1. The germline V gene encodes CDR1 KGHDR and CDR2 SFDVKD. The ends lost 7 bases at V and 3 bases at J; junction bases unmatched: 2. This CDR3 is built from 13 residues. The CDR3 region is CATSRGLTDTQYF. The CDR3, as DNA: TGTGCCACCAGCAGGGGGCTGACAGATACGCAGTATTTT.

There are a few counts of this clone. The chain carries TRBV15 and TRBJ1-4; TRBD1 matches 8 bases. The V gene's germline CDR1 is LNHNV and CDR2 YYDKDF (reference sequence). The CDR3 runs 16 residues. J lost 7 bases, V lost 0 bases, and 7 bases had no gene match. The CDR3 loop is CATSRDLQGATEKLFF. The CDR3 nucleotides are TGTGCCACCAGCAGAGATCTGCAGGGGGCGACTGAAAAACTGTTTTTT.